This T cell receptor beta chain comes out of a study of blood T cell repertoires in COVID-19. At the level of the study: Acute-phase and convalescent COVID-19 samples originated in the United States, Italy and Spain. In each case, the material was cDNA or gDNA derived from T cells, B-cell-depleted T cells, or PBMCs.

Methods used by the authors: Cell counts per sample came from amplifying reference gene primers. The protocol was immunoSEQ multiplex PCR, while the TCRdb copy is restricted to in-frame clones and leaves out a portion. D and trimming come from the DNA, and the V and J calls and clone size come from that table. The sample consists of about 270,000 clones, about nine tenths of them appearing once. CDR1 and CDR2 from the germline V gene are SGHDT and YYEEEE. The CDR3 has 12 amino acids. The V gene lost 5 bases and the J gene lost 8 bases, with 10 bases spanning the gap. This TCR was recovered from a man aged 35 to 55 with active or convalescent COVID-19. The V and J genes are TRBV5-6 and TRBJ1-4; tentative D call: TRBD1 (5 bases). The material sequenced was peripheral blood. This CDR3 reads CASRQRGEKLFF. The CDR3 nucleotides are TGTGCCAGCAGACAACGGGGGGAAAAACTGTTTTTT.